The 10 T cell receptor beta chains listed next were all sequenced from one sample in a study of spatial heterogeneity in lung cancer. General study findings and limits: Tumor mutation counts were tracked by expanded intratumoral alpha and beta TCR counts.

TCRdb re-analysed the 5' RACE reads in MiXCR, keeping a single row per CDR3 protein. The profile shows fewer than 4,500 distinct CDR3 sequences, around 35% of them singletons. The time point was: sample taken at primary tumor resection. These TCRs' antigens remain unknown. The source material was lung tumor tissue, sampled at surgery. Source of these receptors: a male donor with early-stage non-small cell lung cancer.

V is TRBV6-2 or TRBV6-3 and J is TRBJ2-1, with D perhaps TRBD2 (6 bases). CDR3 length: 18 amino acids. CDR1 MNHEY and CDR2 SVGEGT come from the germline V gene. The ends were cut back, 7 bases at V and 0 bases at J, with 22 bases in the middle. CDR3 residues: CASTTLGGGGSSYNEQFF. Here the CDR3 DNA reads TGTGCCAGCACTACACTGGGAGGCGGAGGTTCCTCCTACAATGAGCAGTTCTTC.

Many counts were recorded for this clonotype. The chain carries TRBV7-2 and TRBJ2-3; D assignment may be TRBD1 or TRBD2 (6 bases each). Between the trimmed V and J ends, which lost 5 bases and 4 bases, there was a span of 10 bases. In germline, CDR1 is SGHTA, CDR2 FQGNSA. CDR3 length: 13 amino acids. The CDR3 here is CASSTGAPDTQYF. The CDR3 region has the DNA TGTGCCAGCAGCACGGGGGCGCCAGATACGCAGTATTTT.

A few counts support this clonotype. The rearrangement uses TRBV5-4 and TRBJ2-5, with 13 positions matching TRBD2. This CDR3 is 15 amino acids long. Trimming took 0 bases from V and 4 from J; bases not matched to a gene: 0. Germline V CDR1 and CDR2: SGHNT, YYREEE (reference sequence). The CDR3 DNA sequence: TGTGCCAGCAGCTTGGGACTAGCGGGAGGAGAGACCCAGTACTTC. Translated: CASSLGLAGGETQYF.

The chain is built from TRBV28 and TRBJ2-4, with 7 bases fitting TRBD2. After removal of 3 bases from V and 5 bases from J, the junction contained 7 bases not matched to a gene. The CDR3 extends over 15 amino acids. The germline V gene has CDR1 MDHEN and CDR2 SYDVKM. The CDR3 DNA sequence: TGTGCCAGCAGTTTCTGGCGCGGGAGAGAAAACATTCAGTACTTC. It specifies CASSFWRGRENIQYF.

This chain uses TRBV4-1 with TRBJ2-3, with TRBD1 matching over 7 bases. J gave up 5 bases and V 3 bases, and 5 bases lay outside the gene matches. The CDR3 totals 14 residues. Germline lookup yields CDR1 MGHRA and CDR2 YSYEKL. The DNA for the CDR3 is TGCGCCAGCAGCCAGAAACAGGGGCAAGATACGCAGTATTTT. It is translated as CASSQKQGQDTQYF.

The V and J genes are TRBV11-2 and TRBJ2-1, with D possibly TRBD1 on 5 matching bases. CDR1 and CDR2 (germline): SGHAT, FQNNGV. Trimming removed 2 bases at V and 7 bases at J, with 6 bases between. CDR3 size: 12 residues. CDR3 amino acids: CASSLSGNEQFF. The CDR3, as DNA: TGTGCCAGCAGCTTATCAGGGAATGAGCAGTTCTTC.

This clonotype is classed as medium-sized. V usage is TRBV27 and J usage is TRBJ1-2, with 8 nucleotides matching TRBD1. CDR1 is MNHEY and CDR2 is SMNVEV in the germline V gene (reference sequence). The CDR3 sequence is 13 residues long. After removal of 6 bases from V and 6 bases from J, the junction contained 6 bases not matched to a gene. The CDR3 here is CASRRAGGDGYTF. Written as DNA, the CDR3 is TGTGCCAGCAGGCGTGCAGGGGGCGATGGCTACACCTTC.

The rearrangement joins TRBV7-9 to TRBJ2-3; D call uncertain. Germline CDR1 is SEHNR and CDR2 is FQNEAQ (reference sequence). CDR3 size: 13 residues. The V end lost 5 bases, the J end lost 0 bases, and 6 bases lay between the germline ends. The CDR3 region is CASSPSSTDTQYF. The CDR3, as DNA: TGTGCCAGCAGCCCTTCTAGCACAGATACGCAGTATTTT.

In its sample, this clonotype was seen once. The genes are TRBV11-1 and TRBJ1-1; D remains unclear. Trimming cost V 4 bases and J 7 bases, with 10 bases left between them. Germline V gives CDR1 SGHAT, CDR2 FQDESV (reference sequence). The CDR3 is 12 residues long. The CDR3 DNA reads as TGTGCCAGCAGCTCGGATTCCCTTGAAGCTTTCTTT. It is translated as CASSSDSLEAFF.

In its sample, this clonotype was seen a few times. The chain couples TRBV10-3 to TRBJ2-7; 8 bases are shared with TRBD2. This CDR3 is built from 14 residues. V dropped 2 bases and J dropped 5; count of bases not matched to a gene: 5. The V gene's germline CDR1 is ENHRY and CDR2 SYGVKD. The chain's CDR3 is CAISEPGLVHEQYF. The CDR3 bases are TGTGCCATCAGTGAGCCGGGACTAGTGCACGAGCAGTACTTC.